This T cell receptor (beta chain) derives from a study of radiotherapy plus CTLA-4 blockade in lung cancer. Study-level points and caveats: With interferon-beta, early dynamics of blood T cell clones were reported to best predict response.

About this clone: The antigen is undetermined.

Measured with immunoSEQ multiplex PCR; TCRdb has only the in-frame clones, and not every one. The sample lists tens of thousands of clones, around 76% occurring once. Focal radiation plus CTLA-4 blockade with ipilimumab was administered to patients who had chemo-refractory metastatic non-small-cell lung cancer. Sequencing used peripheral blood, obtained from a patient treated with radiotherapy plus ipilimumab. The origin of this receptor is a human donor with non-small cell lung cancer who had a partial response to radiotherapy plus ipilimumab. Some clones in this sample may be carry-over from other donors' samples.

The CDR3 loop is CASSPVQQIMNTEAFF. The CDR3 DNA sequence: TGTGCCAGCTCACCAGTACAACAGATCATGAACACTGAAGCTTTCTTT. This rearrangement joins TRBV18 to TRBJ1-1; no clear D. The CDR3 has 16 amino acids. Germline V gene data show CDR1 as KGHSH and CDR2 as LQKENI. V gave up 2 bases and J gave up 0 bases, with 13 bases separating them.